Below are 3 T cell receptor beta chains sequenced from a single sample in a study of cytomegalovirus exposure and HLA in healthy donors. Researchers ran the PCR with 60 Vbeta and 13 Jbeta primers. Some clones are missing from TCRdb's copy, which holds only in-frame ones; the method was immunoSEQ multiplex PCR. The repertoire holds under 55,000 clones, with around 70% as singletons. The specimen was PBMCs. Receptor source: a woman in her 50s in good health and CMV-seronegative.

The rearrangement uses TRBV7-9 and TRBJ1-1; D gene unclear. The CDR3 consists of 15 residues. The germline V and J ends were trimmed by 1 base and 4 bases, with 13 bases remaining between them. The germline CDR1 and CDR2 sequences are SEHNR and FQNEAQ (reference sequence). CDR3 nucleotides: TGTGCCAGCAGCTTAGGTTCCGGGATGGGCACTGAAGCTTTCTTT. Protein product: CASSLGSGMGTEAFF.

The sample holds one count of this clone. This sequence joins TRBV10-3 and TRBJ1-2; 10 positions agree with TRBD1. The J segment lost 4 bases and the V segment lost 2 bases, leaving 4 bases of the junction unmatched. Per germline, CDR1 ENHRY and CDR2 SYGVKD. The CDR3 is 15 residues long. CDR3 DNA sequence: TGTGCCATCAGTGAGGGGACAGGGGTAAGCTATGGCTACACCTTC. It codes for CAISEGTGVSYGYTF.

V is TRBV7-2 and J is TRBJ1-5, with TRBD1 matching 7 bases. This CDR3 is built from 15 residues. Germline V gives CDR1 SGHTA, CDR2 FQGNSA. The V segment lost 4 bases and the J segment 2 bases; nucleotides outside the gene matches: 5. In DNA, the CDR3 is TGTGCCAGCAGCTCGGGACAGCCTGGCAATCAGCCCCAGCATTTT. Its protein is CASSSGQPGNQPQHF.